Sequencing of this T cell receptor beta chain was carried out in a study of CD8+ T cells in alopecia areata listed by TCRdb under 2018. Background on the whole study: The treated patients took part in an open-label pilot trial in which moderate-to-severe alopecia areata was treated with oral tofacitinib at 5 to 10 mg twice daily. Tofacitinib-treated patients had biopsies at baseline and at 4 and 24 weeks of treatment, with a later scalp biopsy in several patients. Clonality in the scalp was compared among normal scalp (n=4), patchy alopecia areata scalp (n=8), and alopecia totalis/universalis scalp (n=8). Patients received tofacitinib for 6 to 18 months and were then followed off drug for 6 months to check for delayed response and recurrence. High-throughput TCRbeta sequencing was used to examine T cell clonal expansion in alopecia areata in both the C3H/HeJ mouse model and human patients. TCRbeta CDR3 regions were amplified by immunoSEQ multiplex PCR with 35 Vbeta forward and 13 Jbeta reverse primers. RNA was extracted with the PAXgene miRNA kit for fixed scalp, the miRNeasy kit for PBMCs, and the RNeasy kit for mouse skin. On the human side, TCRbeta sequencing was run on scalp tissue and on sorted CD4+ and CD8+ peripheral blood T cells from healthy controls and from alopecia areata patients with either patchy or totalis/universalis disease. Study-wide conclusions, independent of this receptor: Compared with normal scalp, lesional scalp, particularly in alopecia totalis/universalis, had higher clonality and more expanded CD8+ clones, which suggests antigenic drive. Unlike mouse skin, which is dominated by gammadelta T cells, normal human skin has resident alphabeta T cells that are also sequenced, and this complicates analysis of the scalp TCR repertoire. Shared TCR sequences between patients were less evident than in mice, which may be partly attributable to HLA diversity in the patient population.

The protocol used for the library was the immunoSEQ multiplex PCR assay. RNA was extracted from all samples and reverse transcribed into cDNA as template for TCR sequencing. SuperScript III was used for first-strand cDNA synthesis, primed with a 2:1 mix of oligo-dT and random hexamers. A synthetic immune receptor repertoire was used to measure amplification bias, and any remaining bias was corrected computationally. As for how the authors treated the data: Raw reads were preprocessed to remove errors, and CDR3 was defined according to IMGT conventions as the region from the conserved cysteine to phenylalanine. To get clonality, Shannon entropy was normalized by log2 of the number of productive unique TCRs and the result was subtracted from 1. CD4 or CD8 identity of scalp clones was inferred by cross-referencing scalp TCRbeta sequences with sorted blood CD4 and CD8 repertoires. Drawn from immuneACCESS, this table holds only the in-frame rearrangements with V and J called that TCRdb kept. Clones are partly lost; checked studies trace under half to an unresolved V gene and leave the rest unexplained. V and J calls plus clone size are reproduced from that table; the DNA served to infer D and trimming. This sample gives fewer than 200,000 clones in total; approximately 56% of them show up just once. Roughly 14% of the sample is held by the ten biggest clonotypes.

This clone turned up a few times. Its antigen is still unknown. No much larger clone exists at a distance of one base, and base qualities are not known. The time point label for this specimen denotes: baseline before oral tofacitinib. Peripheral blood and lesional scalp punch biopsies were obtained from patients with alopecia areata. PBMCs were separated by density centrifugation and stained for CD3, CD4 and CD8, after which CD4+ and CD8+ T cells were sorted on a FACSAria. The material was CD4+ T cells sorted from blood, obtained at week 0. The receptor was derived from a human donor with alopecia areata.

The CDR3 in this case is CAWSTAGGVDTQYF. The nucleotide sequence is given as TGTGCCTGGAGTACAGCGGGGGGAGTGGATACGCAGTATTTT. The chain couples TRBV30 to TRBJ2-3, and 9 bases in between align with TRBD2. From the germline V gene (reference sequence), CDR1 is GTSNPN and CDR2 is SVGIG. Ends trimmed: V by 2 bases, J by 6 bases; bases unmatched to a gene: 6. The CDR3, from cysteine to phenylalanine, totals 14 residues. Only the CDR3 region is kept as DNA, spanning 42 bases read in frame from base 1.